This entry is about one T cell receptor (beta chain). These data originate in a study of shared clonotypes between healthy human individuals. The deep-level immunoSEQ assay was used. TCRdb's table, derived via immunoSEQ multiplex PCR, lists solely in-frame clones and lacks some. The table lists around 510,000 clones, roughly 72% of them singletons, with about 12% in the top ten. Trimming cost V 2 bases and J 3 bases; bases outside gene matches: 15. The CDR3 sequence is 19 residues long. Germline CDR1 reads SGHRS; CDR2 reads YFSETQ. V is TRBV5-1 and J is TRBJ2-3, with 10 nucleotides matching TRBD2. Input material: PBMCs. This clonotype was sampled from a woman aged 35 to 49 in good health. Some clones in this sample may be carry-over from other donors' samples. CDR3 nucleotide sequence: TGCGCCAGCAGCTTTGGATCTACGACTAGCGGGCCTGCAACAGATACGCAGTATTTT. Protein: CASSFGSTTSGPATDTQYF.